The T cell receptor (beta chain) under discussion was sequenced for a study of blood T cell repertoires in COVID-19. Study details: The study drew acute and convalescent COVID-19 samples from the United States, Italy and Spain. The analysed material was cDNA or gDNA that came from T cells, B-cell-depleted T cells, or PBMCs.

Original handling: From reference gene primer amplification, estimates of nucleated cell counts were derived. Method: immunoSEQ multiplex PCR; TCRdb's copy keeps in-frame clones and lacks some. V and J calls and clone size are as listed in that table; D and trimming were resolved from the DNA. This sample yields roughly 110,000 clones, of which more than 65% are seen a single time; about 1.6% belongs to the top ten. Germline V CDR1 and CDR2: SEHNR, FQNEAQ (reference sequence). CDR3 length: 13 residues. The V end was cut by 5 bases, the J end by 0 bases, with 6 bases between. The sample consisted of peripheral blood. This TCR was recovered from a man aged 50-59 years with acute or convalescent COVID-19. The chain uses TRBV7-9 and TRBJ2-3; D remains ambiguous. CDR3 protein: CASSPDSTDTQYF. CDR3 DNA: TGTGCCAGCAGCCCAGATAGCACAGATACGCAGTATTTT.